This TCR beta chain originates from a study of cytomegalovirus exposure and HLA in healthy donors. Study in general: From about 180 million T cells, an earlier analysis saw 100 million to 140 million unique TCR beta sequences. Of around 400 genotyped donors, 80% to 85% grouped in the Caucasian-associated ancestry cluster.

Points on this clone: Its specificity is unknown.

Findings and caveats of the study: Sequencing likely caused a cluster of highly shared sequence variants.

Germline V lookup: CDR1 MNHNY, CDR2 SVGAGI (reference sequence). Between the trimmed V and J ends, which lost 4 bases and 10 bases, there was a span of 10 bases. This CDR3 comprises 11 residues. PCR amplification relied on 60 Vbeta primers (plus 13 Jbeta primers). Data came from immunoSEQ multiplex PCR; TCRdb stores just in-frame clones and leaves some out. In the table there are roughly 180,000 clones, around 84% of which are singletons. Sequences were obtained from PBMCs. The source is a boy aged 2 to 10 in good health and CMV-seronegative. The chain has TRBV6-6 and TRBJ1-1; D unresolved. In DNA form, the CDR3 reads TGTGCCAGCAGTTCTTTCGAGGGAGCTTTCTTT. Protein product: CASSSFEGAFF.